Detailed here is one T cell receptor (beta chain). CDR3 length equals 11 residues. Trimming left V 4 bases short and J 9 bases short, with 7 bases between. CDR1 MNHEY and CDR2 SVGAGI come from the germline V gene. Clones were sequenced by immunoSEQ multiplex PCR, and TCRdb holds only the in-frame ones, with some missing. There are 70,000 or so clones in the sample; 80% to 95% occur only once, and around 3% lies in the top ten. This specimen belongs to a study of T cells after somatic rescue of genetic block. The V and J genes are TRBV6-5 and TRBJ2-1; the D is unclear. The clonotype was recovered from a man between 35 and 55 years old. Sequencing was done on a sample of peripheral blood mononuclear cells (PBMCs). The CDR3 region is CASSSLSEQFF. Written as DNA, the CDR3 is TGTGCCAGCAGTTCCTTGAGTGAGCAGTTCTTC.